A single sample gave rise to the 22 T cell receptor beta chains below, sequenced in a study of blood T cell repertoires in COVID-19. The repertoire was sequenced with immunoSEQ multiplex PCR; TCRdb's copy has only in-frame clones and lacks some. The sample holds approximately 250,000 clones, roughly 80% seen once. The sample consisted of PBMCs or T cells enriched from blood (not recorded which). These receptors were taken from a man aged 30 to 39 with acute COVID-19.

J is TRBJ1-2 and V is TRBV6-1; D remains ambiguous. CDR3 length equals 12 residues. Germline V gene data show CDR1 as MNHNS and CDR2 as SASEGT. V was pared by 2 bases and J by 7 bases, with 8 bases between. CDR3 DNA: TGTGCCAGCAGTGAAAGAGGTTCTGGCTACACCTTC. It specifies CASSERGSGYTF.

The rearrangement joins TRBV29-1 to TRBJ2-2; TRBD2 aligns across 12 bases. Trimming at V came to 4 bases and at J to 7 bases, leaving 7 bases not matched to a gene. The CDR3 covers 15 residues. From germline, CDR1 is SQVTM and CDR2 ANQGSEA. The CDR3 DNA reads TGCAGCGTTGCCTCTAGCGGGGGGGCCCACGGGGAGCTGTTTTTT. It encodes CSVASSGGAHGELFF.

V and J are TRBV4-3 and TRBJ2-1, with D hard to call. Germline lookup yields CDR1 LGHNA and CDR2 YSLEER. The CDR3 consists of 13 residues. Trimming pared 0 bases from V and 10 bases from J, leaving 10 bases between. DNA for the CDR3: TGCGCCAGCAGCCAAGATATGCCTCGGGAGCAGTTCTTC. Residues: CASSQDMPREQFF.

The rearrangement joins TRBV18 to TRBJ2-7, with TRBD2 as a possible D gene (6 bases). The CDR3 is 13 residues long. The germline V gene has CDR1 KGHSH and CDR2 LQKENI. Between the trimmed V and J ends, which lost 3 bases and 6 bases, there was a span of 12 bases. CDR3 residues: CASSPLLGGEQYV. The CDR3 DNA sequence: TGTGCCAGCTCACCCCTGCTCGGGGGCGAGCAGTACGTC.

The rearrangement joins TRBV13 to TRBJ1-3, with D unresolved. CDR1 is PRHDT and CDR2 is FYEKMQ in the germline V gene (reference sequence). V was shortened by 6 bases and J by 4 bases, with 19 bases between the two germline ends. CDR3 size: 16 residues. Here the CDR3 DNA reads TGTGCCAGCAGGCATCCAGTGCCATCATCGGGAAACACCATATATTTT. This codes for CASRHPVPSSGNTIYF.

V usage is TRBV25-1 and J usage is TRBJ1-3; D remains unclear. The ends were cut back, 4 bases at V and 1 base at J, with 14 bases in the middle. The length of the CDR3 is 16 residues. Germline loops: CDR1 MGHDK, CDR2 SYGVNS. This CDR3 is CASSGGGIWSGNTIYF. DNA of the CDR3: TGTGCCAGCAGTGGAGGAGGCATCTGGTCTGGAAACACCATATATTTT.

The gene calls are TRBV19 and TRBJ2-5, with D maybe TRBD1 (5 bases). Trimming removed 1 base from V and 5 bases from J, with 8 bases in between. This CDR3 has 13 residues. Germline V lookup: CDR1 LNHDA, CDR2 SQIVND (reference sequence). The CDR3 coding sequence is TGTGCCAGTAGTATAGGACAGTGGGAGACCCAGTACTTC. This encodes CASSIGQWETQYF.

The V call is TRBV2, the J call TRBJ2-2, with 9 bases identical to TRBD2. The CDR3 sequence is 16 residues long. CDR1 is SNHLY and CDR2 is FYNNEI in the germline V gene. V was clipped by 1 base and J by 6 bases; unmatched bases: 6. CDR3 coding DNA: TGTGCCAGCAGTGAAGTTAGCGGGAGAGTGTCCGGGGAGCTGTTTTTT. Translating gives CASSEVSGRVSGELFF.

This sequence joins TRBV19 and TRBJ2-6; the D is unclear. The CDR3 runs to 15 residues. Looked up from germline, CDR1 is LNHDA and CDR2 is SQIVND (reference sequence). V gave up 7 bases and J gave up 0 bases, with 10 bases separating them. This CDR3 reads CASTLKSSGANVLTF. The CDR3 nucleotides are TGTGCCAGTACTCTTAAATCCTCTGGGGCCAACGTCCTGACTTTC.

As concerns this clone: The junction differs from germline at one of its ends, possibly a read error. CDR3 in amino acids: CASSFGSGLGYGYTF. DNA for the CDR3: TGTGCCAGCAGCTTTGGGTCGGGGTTGGGGTATGGCTACACCTTC. The chain links TRBV5-1 to TRBJ1-2; D remains ambiguous. Germline V lookup: CDR1 SGHRS, CDR2 YFSETQ. This CDR3 spans 15 amino acids.

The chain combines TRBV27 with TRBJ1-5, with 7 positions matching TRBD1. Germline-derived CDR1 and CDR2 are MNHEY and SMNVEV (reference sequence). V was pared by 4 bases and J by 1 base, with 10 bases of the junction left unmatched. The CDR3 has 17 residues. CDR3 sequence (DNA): TGTGCCAGCAGTTCCCTATCGGACAGGCGGAGCAATCAGCCCCAGCATTTT. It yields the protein CASSSLSDRRSNQPQHF.

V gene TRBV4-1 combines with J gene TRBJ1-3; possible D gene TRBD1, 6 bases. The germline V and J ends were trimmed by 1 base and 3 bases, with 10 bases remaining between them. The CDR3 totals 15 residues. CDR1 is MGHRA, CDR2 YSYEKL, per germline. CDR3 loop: CASSQVGGLGNTIYF. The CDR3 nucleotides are TGCGCCAGCAGCCAAGTGGGGGGGCTTGGAAACACCATATATTTT.

CDR3 amino acids: CASSPSGRGADTQYF. For the CDR3, the DNA is TGTGCCAGCAGTCCTAGCGGGAGAGGGGCAGATACGCAGTATTTT. The chain carries TRBV2 and TRBJ2-3; 10 positions agree with TRBD2. Germline V lookup: CDR1 SNHLY, CDR2 FYNNEI. The V gene end was trimmed by 5 bases and the J gene end by 4 bases; junction bases not matched to a gene: 6. The CDR3 runs to 15 residues.

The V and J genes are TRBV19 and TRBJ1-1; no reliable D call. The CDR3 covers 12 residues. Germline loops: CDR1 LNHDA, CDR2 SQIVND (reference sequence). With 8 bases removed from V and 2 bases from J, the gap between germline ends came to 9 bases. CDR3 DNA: TGTGCCAGTCGCGTAGAAAACACTGAAGCTTTCTTT. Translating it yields CASRVENTEAFF.

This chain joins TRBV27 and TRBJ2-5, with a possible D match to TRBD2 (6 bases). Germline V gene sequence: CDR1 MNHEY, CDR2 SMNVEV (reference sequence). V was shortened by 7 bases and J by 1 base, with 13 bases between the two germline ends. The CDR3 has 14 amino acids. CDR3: CASKSHGGQETQYF. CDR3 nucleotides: TGTGCCAGCAAGTCTCACGGGGGCCAAGAGACCCAGTACTTC.

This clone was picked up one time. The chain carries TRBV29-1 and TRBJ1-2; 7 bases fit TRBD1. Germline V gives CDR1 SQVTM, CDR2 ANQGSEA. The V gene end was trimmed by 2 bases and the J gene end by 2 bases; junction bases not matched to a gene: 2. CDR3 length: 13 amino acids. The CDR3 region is CSVEKGGNYGYTF. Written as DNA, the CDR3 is TGCAGCGTTGAAAAAGGGGGCAACTATGGCTACACCTTC.

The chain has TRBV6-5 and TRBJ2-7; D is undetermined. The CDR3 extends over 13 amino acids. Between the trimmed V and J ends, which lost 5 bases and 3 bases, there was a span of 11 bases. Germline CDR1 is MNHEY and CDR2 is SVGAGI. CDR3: CASSTHDSYEQYV. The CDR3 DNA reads TGTGCCAGCAGTACGCACGATAGCTACGAGCAGTACGTC.

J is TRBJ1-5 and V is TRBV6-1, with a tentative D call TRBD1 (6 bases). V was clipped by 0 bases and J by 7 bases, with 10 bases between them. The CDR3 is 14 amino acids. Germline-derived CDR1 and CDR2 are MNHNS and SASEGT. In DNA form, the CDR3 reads TGTGCCAGCAGTGAAGCAGGGGGATGGCAGCCCCAGCATTTT. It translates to CASSEAGGWQPQHF.

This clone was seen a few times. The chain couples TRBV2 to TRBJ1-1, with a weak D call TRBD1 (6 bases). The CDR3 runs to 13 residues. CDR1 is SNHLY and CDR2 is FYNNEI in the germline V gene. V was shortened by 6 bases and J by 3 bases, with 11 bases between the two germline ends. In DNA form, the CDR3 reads TGTGCCAGCAGCGGACAGTCCTACACTGAAGCTTTCTTT. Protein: CASSGQSYTEAFF. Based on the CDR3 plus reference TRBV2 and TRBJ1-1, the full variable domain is EPEVTQTPSHQVTQMGQEVILRCVPISNHLYFYWYRQILGQKVEFLVSFYNNEISEKSEIFDDQFSVERPDGSNFTLKIRSTKLEDSAMYFCASSGQSYTEAFFGQGTRLTVV.

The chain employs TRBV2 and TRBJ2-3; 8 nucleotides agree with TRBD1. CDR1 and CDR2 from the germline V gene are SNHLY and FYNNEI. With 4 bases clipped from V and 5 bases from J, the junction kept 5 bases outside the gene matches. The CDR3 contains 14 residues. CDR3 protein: CASSARQGIDTQYF. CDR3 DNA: TGTGCCAGCAGTGCGAGACAGGGGATAGATACGCAGTATTTT. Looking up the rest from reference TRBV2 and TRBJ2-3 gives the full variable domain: EPEVTQTPSHQVTQMGQEVILRCVPISNHLYFYWYRQILGQKVEFLVSFYNNEISEKSEIFDDQFSVERPDGSNFTLKIRSTKLEDSAMYFCASSARQGIDTQYFGPGTRLTVL.

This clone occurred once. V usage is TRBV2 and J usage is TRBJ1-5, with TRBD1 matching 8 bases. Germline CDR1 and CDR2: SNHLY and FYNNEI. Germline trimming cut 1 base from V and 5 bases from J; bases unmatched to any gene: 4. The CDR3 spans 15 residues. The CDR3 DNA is TGTGCCAGCAGTGAAGAGGACAGGGCGGATCAGCCCCAGCATTTT. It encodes CASSEEDRADQPQHF.

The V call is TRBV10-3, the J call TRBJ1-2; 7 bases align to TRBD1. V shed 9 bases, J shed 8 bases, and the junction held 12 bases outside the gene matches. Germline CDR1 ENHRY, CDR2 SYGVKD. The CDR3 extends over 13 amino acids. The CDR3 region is CAIRGKTGDGYTF. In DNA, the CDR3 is TGTGCCATTAGAGGGAAAACAGGGGACGGCTACACCTTC.